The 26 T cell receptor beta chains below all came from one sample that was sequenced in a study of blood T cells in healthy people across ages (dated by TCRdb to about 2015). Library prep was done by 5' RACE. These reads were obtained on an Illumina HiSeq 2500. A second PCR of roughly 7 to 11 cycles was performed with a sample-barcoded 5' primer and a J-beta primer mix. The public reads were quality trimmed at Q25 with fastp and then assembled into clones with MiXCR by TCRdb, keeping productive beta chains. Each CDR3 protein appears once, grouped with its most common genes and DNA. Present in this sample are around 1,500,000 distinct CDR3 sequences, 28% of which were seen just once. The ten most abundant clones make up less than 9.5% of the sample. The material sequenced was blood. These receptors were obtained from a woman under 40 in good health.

The CDR3 sequence is CASSPQHAGGHSYEQYF. CDR3 nucleotides: TGTGCCAGCTCACCACAACACGCAGGGGGGCACTCCTACGAGCAGTACTTC. V usage is TRBV18 and J usage is TRBJ2-7; D is perhaps TRBD1 (7 bases). This CDR3 is 17 amino acids long. Germline loops: CDR1 KGHSH, CDR2 LQKENI. Trimming shortened V by 1 base and J by 0 bases, and 16 bases separated the two germline ends.

CDR3 coding DNA: TGTGCCAGCAGTTACTCGGCAGGGGTGGAGGAGACCCAGTACTTC. It yields the protein CASSYSAGVEETQYF. This chain uses TRBV6-6 with TRBJ2-5, with TRBD1 as a possible D gene (6 bases). V gave up 0 bases and J gave up 5 bases, with 13 bases separating them. This CDR3 region has 15 residues. Germline V lookup: CDR1 MNHNY, CDR2 SVGAGI (reference sequence).

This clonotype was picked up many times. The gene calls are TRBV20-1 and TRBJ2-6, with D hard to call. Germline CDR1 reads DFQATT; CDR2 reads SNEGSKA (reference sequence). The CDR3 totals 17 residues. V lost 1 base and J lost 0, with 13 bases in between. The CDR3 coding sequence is TGCAGTGCTAGAGTAGGGCTAGTACACTCTGGGGCCAACGTCCTGACTTTC. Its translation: CSARVGLVHSGANVLTF.

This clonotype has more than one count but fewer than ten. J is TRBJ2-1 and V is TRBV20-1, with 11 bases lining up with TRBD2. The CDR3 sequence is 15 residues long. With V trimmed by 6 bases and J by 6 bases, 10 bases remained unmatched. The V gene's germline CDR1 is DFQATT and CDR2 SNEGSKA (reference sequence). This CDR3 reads CSAGDPGLAANEQFF. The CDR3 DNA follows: TGCAGTGCGGGCGATCCGGGACTAGCGGCCAATGAGCAGTTCTTC.

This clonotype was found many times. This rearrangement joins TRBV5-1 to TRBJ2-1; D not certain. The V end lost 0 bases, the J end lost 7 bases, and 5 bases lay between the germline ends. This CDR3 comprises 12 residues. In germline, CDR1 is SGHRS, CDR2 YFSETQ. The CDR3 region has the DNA TGCGCCAGCAGCTTGGAAGGAAATGAGCAGTTCTTC. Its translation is CASSLEGNEQFF.

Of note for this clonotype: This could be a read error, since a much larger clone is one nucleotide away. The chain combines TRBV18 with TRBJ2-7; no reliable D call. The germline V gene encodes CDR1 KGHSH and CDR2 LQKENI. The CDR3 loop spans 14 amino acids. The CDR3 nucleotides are TGTGCCGGCTCACCTCAGGCCCCCTCCTACGAGCAGTACTTC. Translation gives CAGSPQAPSYEQYF.

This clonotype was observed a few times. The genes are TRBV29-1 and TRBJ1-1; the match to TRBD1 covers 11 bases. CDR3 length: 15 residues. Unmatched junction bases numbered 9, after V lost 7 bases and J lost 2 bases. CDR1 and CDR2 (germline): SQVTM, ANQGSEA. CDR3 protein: CSATRGQGVNTEAFF. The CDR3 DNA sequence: TGCAGCGCCACGAGGGGACAGGGGGTAAACACTGAAGCTTTCTTT.

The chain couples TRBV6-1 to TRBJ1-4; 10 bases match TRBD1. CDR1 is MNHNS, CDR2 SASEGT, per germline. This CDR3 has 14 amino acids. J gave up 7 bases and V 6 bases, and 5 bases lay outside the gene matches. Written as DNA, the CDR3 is TGTGCCAGCAGATTGACAGGGGGCATTGAAAAACTGTTTTTT. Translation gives CASRLTGGIEKLFF.

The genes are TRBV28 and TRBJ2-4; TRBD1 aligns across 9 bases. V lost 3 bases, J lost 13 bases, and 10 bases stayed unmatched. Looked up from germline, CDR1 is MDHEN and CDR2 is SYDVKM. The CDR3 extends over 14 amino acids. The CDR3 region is CASSLGTGWFEQYF. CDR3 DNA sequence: TGTGCCAGCAGTTTGGGGACAGGGTGGTTTGAGCAGTACTTC.

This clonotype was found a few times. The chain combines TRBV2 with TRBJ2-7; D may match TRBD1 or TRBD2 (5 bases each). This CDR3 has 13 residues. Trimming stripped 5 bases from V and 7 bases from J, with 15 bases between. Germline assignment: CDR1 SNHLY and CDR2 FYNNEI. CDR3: CASSWDGSGEQYF. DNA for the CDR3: TGTGCCAGCAGTTGGGACGGCTCCGGAGAGCAGTACTTC.

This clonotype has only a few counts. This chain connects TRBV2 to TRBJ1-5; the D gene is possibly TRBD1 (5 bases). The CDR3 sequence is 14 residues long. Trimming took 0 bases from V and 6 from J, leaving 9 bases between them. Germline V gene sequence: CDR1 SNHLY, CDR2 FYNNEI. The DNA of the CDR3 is TGTGCCAGCAGTGAAGCGTCAGGGTTTCAGCCCCAGCATTTT. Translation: CASSEASGFQPQHF.

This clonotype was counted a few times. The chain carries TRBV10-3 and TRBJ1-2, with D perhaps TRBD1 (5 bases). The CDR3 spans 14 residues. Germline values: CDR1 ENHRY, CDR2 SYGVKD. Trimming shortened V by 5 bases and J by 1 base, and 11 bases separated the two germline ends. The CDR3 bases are TGTGCCATCAGTTACGGGGGACGTAACTATGGCTACACCTTC. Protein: CAISYGGRNYGYTF.

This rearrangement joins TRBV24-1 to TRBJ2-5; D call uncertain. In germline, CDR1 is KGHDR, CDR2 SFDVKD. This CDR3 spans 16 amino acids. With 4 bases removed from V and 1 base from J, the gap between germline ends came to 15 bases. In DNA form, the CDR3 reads TGTGCCACCAGTGACCTCGGGCAAGGAAGCCAAGAGACCCAGTACTTC. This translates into CATSDLGQGSQETQYF.

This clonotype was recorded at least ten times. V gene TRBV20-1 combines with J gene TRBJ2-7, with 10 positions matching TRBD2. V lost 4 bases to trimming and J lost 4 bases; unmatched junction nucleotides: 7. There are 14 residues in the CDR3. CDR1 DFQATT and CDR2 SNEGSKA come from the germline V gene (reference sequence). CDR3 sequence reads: CSANLAGEGYEQYF. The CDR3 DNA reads TGCAGTGCTAACCTAGCGGGAGAAGGATACGAGCAGTACTTC.

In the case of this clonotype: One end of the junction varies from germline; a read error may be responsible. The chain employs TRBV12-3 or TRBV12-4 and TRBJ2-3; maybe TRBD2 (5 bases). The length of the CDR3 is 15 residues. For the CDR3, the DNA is TGTGCCAGCAGTTTAAGGCCGGGAATCACAGATACGCAGTTTTTT. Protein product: CASSLRPGITDTQFF.

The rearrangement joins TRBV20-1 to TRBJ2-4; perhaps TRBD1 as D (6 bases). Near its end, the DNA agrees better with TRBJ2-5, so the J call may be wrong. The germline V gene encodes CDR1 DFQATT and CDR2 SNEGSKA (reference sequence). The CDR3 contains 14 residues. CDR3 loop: CSAEGSEQGETQYF. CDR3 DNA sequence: TGCAGTGCCGAAGGGTCGGAACAGGGAGAGACCCAGTACTTC.

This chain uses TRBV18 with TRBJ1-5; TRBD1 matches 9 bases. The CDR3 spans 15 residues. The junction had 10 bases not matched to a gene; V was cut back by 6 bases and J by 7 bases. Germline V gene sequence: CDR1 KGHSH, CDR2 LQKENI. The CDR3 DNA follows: TGTGCCAGCTCGCGGAGGACAGGGGTAGGACAGCCCCAGCATTTT. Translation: CASSRRTGVGQPQHF.

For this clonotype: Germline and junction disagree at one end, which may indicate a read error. The CDR3 region has the DNA TGTGCCAGCAGTATTTGGGACAGGGGATCAATGAGCAGTTCTTTC. It encodes CASSIWDRGSMSSSF. This rearrangement joins TRBV28 to TRBJ2-1; TRBD1 agrees at 10 bases. The germline V gene encodes CDR1 MDHEN and CDR2 SYDVKM. The CDR3 has 15 residues.

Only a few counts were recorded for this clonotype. The CDR3 DNA reads TGCAGTGCTACCCGGACAGGCCTGGGTGAGCAGTTCTTC. Translated: CSATRTGLGEQFF. This chain connects TRBV20-1 to TRBJ2-1; TRBD1 aligns across 7 bases. Germline CDR1 DFQATT, CDR2 SNEGSKA (reference sequence). V shed 4 bases, J shed 9 bases, and the junction held 9 bases outside the gene matches. The CDR3 runs 13 residues.

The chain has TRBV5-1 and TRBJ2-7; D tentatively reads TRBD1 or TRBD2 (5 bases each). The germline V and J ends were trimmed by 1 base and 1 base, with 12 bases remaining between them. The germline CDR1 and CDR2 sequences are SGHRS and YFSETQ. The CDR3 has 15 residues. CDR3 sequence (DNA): TGCGCCAGCAGCTTGAGAGGGGCAGAATCCTACGAGCAGTACTTC. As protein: CASSLRGAESYEQYF. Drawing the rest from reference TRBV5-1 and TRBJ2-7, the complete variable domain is KAGVTQTPRYLIKTRGQQVTLSCSPISGHRSVSWYQQTPGQGLQFLFEYFSETQRNKGNFPGRFSGRQFSNSRSEMNVSTLELGDSALYLCASSLRGAESYEQYFGPGTRLTVT.

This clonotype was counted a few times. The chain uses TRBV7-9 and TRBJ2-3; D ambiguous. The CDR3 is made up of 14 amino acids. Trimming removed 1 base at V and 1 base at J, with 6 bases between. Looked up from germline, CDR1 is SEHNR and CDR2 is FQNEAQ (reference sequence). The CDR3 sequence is CASSLVEGTDTQYF. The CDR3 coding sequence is TGTGCCAGCAGCTTAGTCGAGGGCACAGATACGCAGTATTTT. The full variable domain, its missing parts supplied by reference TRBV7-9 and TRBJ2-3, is DTGVSQNPRHKITKRGQNVTFRCDPISEHNRLYWYRQTLGQGPEFLTYFQNEAQLEKSRLLSDRFSAERPKGSFSTLEIQRTEQGDSAMYLCASSLVEGTDTQYFGPGTRLTVL.

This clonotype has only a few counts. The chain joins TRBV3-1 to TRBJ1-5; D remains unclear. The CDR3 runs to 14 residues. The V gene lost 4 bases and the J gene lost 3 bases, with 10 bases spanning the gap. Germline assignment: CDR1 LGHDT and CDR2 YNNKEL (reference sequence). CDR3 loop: CASSPMFSNQPQHF. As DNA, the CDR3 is TGTGCCAGCAGCCCGATGTTTTCCAATCAGCCCCAGCATTTT.

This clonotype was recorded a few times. The DNA of the CDR3 is TGTGCCAGCAGTTACCTCTCCTACAATGAGCAGTTCTTC. Translated, it gives CASSYLSYNEQFF. The chain employs TRBV6-2 or TRBV6-3 and TRBJ2-1; D unresolved. Trimming left V 2 bases short and J 0 bases short, with 2 bases between. The CDR3 has 13 residues. Germline CDR1 and CDR2: MNHEY and SVGEGT.

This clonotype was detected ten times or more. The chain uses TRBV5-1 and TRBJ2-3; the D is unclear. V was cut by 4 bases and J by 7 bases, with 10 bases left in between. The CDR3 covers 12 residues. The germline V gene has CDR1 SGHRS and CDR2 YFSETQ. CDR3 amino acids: CASSQDSYTQYF. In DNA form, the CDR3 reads TGCGCCAGCAGCCAAGACTCGTATACGCAGTATTTT. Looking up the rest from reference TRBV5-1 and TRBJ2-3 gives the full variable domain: KAGVTQTPRYLIKTRGQQVTLSCSPISGHRSVSWYQQTPGQGLQFLFEYFSETQRNKGNFPGRFSGRQFSNSRSEMNVSTLELGDSALYLCASSQDSYTQYFGPGTRLTVL.

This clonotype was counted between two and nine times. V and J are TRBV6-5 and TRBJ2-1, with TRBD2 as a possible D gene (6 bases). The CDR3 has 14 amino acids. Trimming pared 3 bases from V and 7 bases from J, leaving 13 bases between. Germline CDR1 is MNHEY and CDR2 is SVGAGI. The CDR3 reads CASSYALGGNEQFF. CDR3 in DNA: TGTGCCAGCAGTTATGCGTTAGGAGGGAATGAGCAGTTCTTC.

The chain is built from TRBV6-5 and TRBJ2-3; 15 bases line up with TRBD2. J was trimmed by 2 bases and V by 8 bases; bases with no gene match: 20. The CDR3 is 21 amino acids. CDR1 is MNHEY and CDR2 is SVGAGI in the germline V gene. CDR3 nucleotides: TGTGCCAGCGTTCCAAGGGATGGACTAGCGGGAGGGACCGGCTACACAGATACGCAGTATTTT. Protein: CASVPRDGLAGGTGYTDTQYF.